This T cell receptor (beta chain) appears in the sequencing data of a study of cytomegalovirus exposure and HLA in healthy donors (dated by TCRdb to about 2017). Looking at the study overall: The roughly 650 repertoires of the first cohort and the roughly 110 validation repertoires were produced on the same platform, according to a later analysis. The study aimed to test whether signatures of past pathogen exposure could be identified by cataloging public T cell receptors. Besides the first cohort of approximately 670 subjects, a separate validation cohort made up of 120 different subjects was used. To predict cytomegalovirus infection status, the study combined high-throughput TCR immunosequencing, statistical association of individual TCRs with disease status, and machine learning. Findings and caveats that apply to the study as a whole: A later analysis found that TCRs clustered in the first cohort also tended to co-occur in the 120 validation repertoires, with more than 90% of cluster scores above 0. According to the authors, the approach could potentially be generalized to other disease states and immunological phenotypes. A few of the identified cytomegalovirus-associated TCR beta chains were confirmed in vitro to be specific for cytomegalovirus antigens. Cytomegalovirus status was reported to be diagnosed by the classifier with high specificity and sensitivity in both the original and validation cohorts. The validation cohort had no HLA typing available for a later analysis, so co-occurrence within that cohort was assessed over all 130 or so repertoires. Most TCR sequences were observed very rarely across donors, whereas some public TCRs were present in many individuals. The study listed over 150 TCR beta chains as associated with cytomegalovirus.

From the germline V gene, CDR1 is SNHLY and CDR2 is FYNNEI. The CDR3, cysteine through phenylalanine, is 12 amino acids long. Only CDR3 DNA remains: 36 bases, in frame from the first base. The donors belonged to the validation cohort of about 130 subjects, which was separate from the approximately 610-subject first cohort. Note on this clone: Its antigen remains unidentified. Germline and junction disagree at one end, which may indicate a read error.

Library preparation employed the immunoSEQ multiplex PCR assay. Processing in the source paper ran as follows. A statistical classification framework was built for diagnosing cytomegalovirus status from the catalog of TCR beta chain sequences. Entries here come from immuneACCESS through TCRdb and include only in-frame sequences with V and J called. Some clones fail to appear in such tables; in the studies checked, an unresolved V gene covers under half of the shortfall, and the cause of the remainder is unknown. D and trimming come from the DNA, and the V and J calls and clone size come from that table. The sample table holds under 350,000 clones, of which approximately 86% were seen once. 0.95% to 1.1% of the sample goes to the ten largest clones.

The sample consisted of PBMCs. This chain joins TRBV2 to TRBJ1-2; 10 bases in the middle match TRBD1. The receptor comes from a woman under 30 in good health and CMV-seronegative. The DNA is TGTGCCAGCAGTGCCGGGACAGGGGAAACACCCTTC. The translation is CASSAGTGETPF.